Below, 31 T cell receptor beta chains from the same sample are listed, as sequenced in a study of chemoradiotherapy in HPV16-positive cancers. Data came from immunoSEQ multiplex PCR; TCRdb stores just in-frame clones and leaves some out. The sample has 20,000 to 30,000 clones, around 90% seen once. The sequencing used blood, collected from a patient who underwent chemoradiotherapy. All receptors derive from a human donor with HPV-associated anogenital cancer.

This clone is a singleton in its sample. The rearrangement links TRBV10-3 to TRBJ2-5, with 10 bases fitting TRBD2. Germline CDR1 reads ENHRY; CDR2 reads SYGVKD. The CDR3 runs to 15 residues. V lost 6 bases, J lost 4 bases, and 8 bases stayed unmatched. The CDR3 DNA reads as TGTGCCATCAGCGACGAGCGGGGGGGCGGAGAGACCCAGTACTTC. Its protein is CAISDERGGGETQYF.

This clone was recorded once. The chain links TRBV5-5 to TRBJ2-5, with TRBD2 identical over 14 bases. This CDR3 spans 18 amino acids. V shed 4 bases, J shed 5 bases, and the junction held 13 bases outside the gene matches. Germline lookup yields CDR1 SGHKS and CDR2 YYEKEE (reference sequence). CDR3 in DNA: TGTGCCAGCAGCCTACATGGGGCCAGACTAGCGGGGGGGGAGACCCAGTACTTC. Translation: CASSLHGARLAGGETQYF.

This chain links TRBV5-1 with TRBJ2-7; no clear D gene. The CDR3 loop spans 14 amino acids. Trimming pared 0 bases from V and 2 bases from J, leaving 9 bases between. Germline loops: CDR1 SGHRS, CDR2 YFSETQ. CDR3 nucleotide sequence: TGCGCCAGCAGCTTGGCCCATCCAGCCTACGAGCAGTACTTC. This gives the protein CASSLAHPAYEQYF.

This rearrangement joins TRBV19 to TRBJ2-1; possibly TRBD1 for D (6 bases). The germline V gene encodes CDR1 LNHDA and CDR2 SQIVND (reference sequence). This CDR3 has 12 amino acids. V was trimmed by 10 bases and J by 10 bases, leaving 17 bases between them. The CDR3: CAIRQVSGEQFF. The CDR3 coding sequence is TGTGCCATTCGACAGGTTTCGGGGGAGCAGTTCTTC.

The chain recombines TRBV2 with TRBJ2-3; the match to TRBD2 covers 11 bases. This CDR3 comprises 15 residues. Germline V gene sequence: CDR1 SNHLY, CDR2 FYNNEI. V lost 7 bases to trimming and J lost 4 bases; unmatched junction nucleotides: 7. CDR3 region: CASTLSGRESDTQYF. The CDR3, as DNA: TGTGCCAGCACCCTTAGCGGGAGGGAGTCAGATACGCAGTATTTT.

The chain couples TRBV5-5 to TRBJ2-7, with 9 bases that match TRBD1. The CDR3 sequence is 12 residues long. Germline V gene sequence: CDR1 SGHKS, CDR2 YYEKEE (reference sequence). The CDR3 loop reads CASSTGTGTPMV. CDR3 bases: TGTGCCAGCAGCACCGGGACAGGGACTCCTATGGTC.

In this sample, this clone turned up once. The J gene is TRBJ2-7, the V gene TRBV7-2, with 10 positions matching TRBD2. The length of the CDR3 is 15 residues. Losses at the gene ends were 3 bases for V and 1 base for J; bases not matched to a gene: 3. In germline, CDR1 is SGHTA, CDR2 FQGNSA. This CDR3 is CASSLGAGGSYEQYF. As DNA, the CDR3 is TGTGCCAGCAGCTTGGGAGCGGGAGGGTCCTACGAGCAGTACTTC.

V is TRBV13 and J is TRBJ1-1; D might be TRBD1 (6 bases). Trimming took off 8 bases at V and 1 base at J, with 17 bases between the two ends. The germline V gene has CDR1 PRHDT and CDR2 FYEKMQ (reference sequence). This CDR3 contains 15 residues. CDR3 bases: TGTGCCAGCCGTAACCCCGCCAGGGGGAACACTGAAGCTTTCTTT. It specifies CASRNPARGNTEAFF. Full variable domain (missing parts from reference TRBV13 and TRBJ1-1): AAGVIQSPRHLIKEKRETATLKCYPIPRHDTVYWYQQGPGQDPQFLISFYEKMQSDKGSIPDRFSAQQFSDYHSELNMSSLELGDSALYFCASRNPARGNTEAFFGQGTRLTVV.

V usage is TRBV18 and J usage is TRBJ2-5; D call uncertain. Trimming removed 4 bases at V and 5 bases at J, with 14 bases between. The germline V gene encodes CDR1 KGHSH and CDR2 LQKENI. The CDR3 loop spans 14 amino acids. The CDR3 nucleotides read TGTGCCAGCTCACAGCAAATAGAAGACGAGACCCAGTACTTC. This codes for CASSQQIEDETQYF.

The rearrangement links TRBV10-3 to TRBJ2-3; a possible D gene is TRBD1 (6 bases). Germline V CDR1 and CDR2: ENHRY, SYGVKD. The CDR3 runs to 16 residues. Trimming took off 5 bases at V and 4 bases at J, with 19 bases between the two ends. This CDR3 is CAISPSSVGAADTQYF. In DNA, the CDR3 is TGTGCCATCAGTCCCTCGTCGGTGGGGGCGGCAGATACGCAGTATTTT.

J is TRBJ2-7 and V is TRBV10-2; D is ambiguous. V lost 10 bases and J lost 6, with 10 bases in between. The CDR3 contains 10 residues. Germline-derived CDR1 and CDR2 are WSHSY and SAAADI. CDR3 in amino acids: CATAGREQYF. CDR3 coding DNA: TGCGCCACAGCCGGGCGCGAGCAGTACTTC.

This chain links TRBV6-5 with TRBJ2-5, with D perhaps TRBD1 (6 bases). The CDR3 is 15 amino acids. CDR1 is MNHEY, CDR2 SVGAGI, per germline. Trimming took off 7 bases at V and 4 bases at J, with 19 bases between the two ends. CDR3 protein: CASNYQGPVGETQYF. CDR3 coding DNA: TGTGCCAGCAATTATCAGGGGCCCGTGGGAGAGACCCAGTACTTC.

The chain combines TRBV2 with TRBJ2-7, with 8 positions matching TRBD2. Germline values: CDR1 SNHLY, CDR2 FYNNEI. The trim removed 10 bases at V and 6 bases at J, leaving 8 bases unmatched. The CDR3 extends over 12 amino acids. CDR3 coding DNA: TGTGCCACCTCGGGACTAGGGCGCGAGCAGTACTTC. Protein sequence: CATSGLGREQYF.

CDR3 in amino acids: CASSHGPEQPQHF. CDR3 nucleotide sequence: TGCGCCAGCAGCCATGGTCCCGAGCAGCCCCAGCATTTT. The chain has TRBV4-1 and TRBJ1-5; D unclear. This CDR3 is 13 amino acids long. Germline CDR1 MGHRA, CDR2 YSYEKL. Trimming removed 3 bases from V and 7 bases from J, with 10 bases in between.

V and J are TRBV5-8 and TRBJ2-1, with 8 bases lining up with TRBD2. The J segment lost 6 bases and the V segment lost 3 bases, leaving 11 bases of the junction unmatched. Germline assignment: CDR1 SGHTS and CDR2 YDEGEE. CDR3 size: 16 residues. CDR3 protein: CASSWGLTGGPNEQFF. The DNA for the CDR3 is TGTGCCAGCAGCTGGGGGTTAACGGGGGGGCCCAATGAGCAGTTCTTC.

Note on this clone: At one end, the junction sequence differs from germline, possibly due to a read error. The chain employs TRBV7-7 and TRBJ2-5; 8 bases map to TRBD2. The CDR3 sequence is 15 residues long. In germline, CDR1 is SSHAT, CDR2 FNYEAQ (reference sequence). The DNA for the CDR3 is TGTGCTAGCAGCTTAAGCGGGGGAGGTGGAGAGACCCAGTACTTC. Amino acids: CASSLSGGGGETQYF.

CDR3 in amino acids: CASSLVAGGNQETQYF. The DNA of the CDR3 is TGTGCCAGCAGCTTAGTAGCGGGAGGGAATCAAGAGACCCAGTACTTC. V gene TRBV11-2 combines with J gene TRBJ2-5; 11 bases align to TRBD2. The trim removed 1 base at V and 2 bases at J, leaving 3 bases unmatched. This CDR3 is built from 16 residues. The germline V gene encodes CDR1 SGHAT and CDR2 FQNNGV.

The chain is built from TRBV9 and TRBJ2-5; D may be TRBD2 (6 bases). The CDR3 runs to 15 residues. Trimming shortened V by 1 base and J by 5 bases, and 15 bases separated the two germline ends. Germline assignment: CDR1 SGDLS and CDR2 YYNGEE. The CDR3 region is CASSVSSAGLETQYF. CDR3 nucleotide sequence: TGTGCCAGCAGCGTATCGAGTGCGGGGTTGGAGACCCAGTACTTC. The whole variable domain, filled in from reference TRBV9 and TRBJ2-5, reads DSGVTQTPKHLITATGQRVTLRCSPRSGDLSVYWYQQSLDQGLQFLIQYYNGEERAKGNILERFSAQQFPDLHSELNLSSLELGDSALYFCASSVSSAGLETQYFGPGTRLLVL.

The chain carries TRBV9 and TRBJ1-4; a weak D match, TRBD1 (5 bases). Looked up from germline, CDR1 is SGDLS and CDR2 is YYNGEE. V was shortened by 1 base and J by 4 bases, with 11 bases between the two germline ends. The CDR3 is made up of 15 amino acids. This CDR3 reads CASSVTQDSNEKLFF. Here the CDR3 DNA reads TGTGCCAGCAGCGTAACACAAGACAGTAATGAAAAACTGTTTTTT.

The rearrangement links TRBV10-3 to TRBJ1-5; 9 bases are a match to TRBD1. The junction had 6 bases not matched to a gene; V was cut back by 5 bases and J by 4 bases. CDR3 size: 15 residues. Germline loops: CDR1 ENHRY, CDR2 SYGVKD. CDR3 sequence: CAISTKDRGNQPQHF. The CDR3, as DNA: TGTGCCATCAGTACTAAGGACAGGGGAAATCAGCCCCAGCATTTT.

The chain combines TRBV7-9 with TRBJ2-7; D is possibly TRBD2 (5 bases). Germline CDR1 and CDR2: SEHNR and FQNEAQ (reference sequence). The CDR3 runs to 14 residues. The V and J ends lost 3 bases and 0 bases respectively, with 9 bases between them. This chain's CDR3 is CASSFQRSSYEQYF. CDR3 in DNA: TGTGCCAGCAGCTTCCAGCGGAGCTCCTACGAGCAGTACTTC.

This CDR3 reads CASSQVGARSSYEQYF. The CDR3 coding sequence is TGCGCCAGCAGCCAAGTAGGTGCTCGGAGCTCCTACGAGCAGTACTTC. The rearrangement joins TRBV4-1 to TRBJ2-7; unclear D gene. Between the trimmed V and J ends, which lost 1 base and 0 bases, there was a span of 13 bases. This CDR3 has 16 amino acids. The germline gives CDR1 MGHRA, CDR2 YSYEKL.

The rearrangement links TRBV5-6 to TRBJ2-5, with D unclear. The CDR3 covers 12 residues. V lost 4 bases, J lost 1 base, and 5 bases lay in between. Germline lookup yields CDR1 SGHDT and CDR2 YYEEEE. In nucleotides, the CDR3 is TGTGCCAGCAGCCCGAGCCAAGAGACCCAGTACTTC. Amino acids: CASSPSQETQYF.

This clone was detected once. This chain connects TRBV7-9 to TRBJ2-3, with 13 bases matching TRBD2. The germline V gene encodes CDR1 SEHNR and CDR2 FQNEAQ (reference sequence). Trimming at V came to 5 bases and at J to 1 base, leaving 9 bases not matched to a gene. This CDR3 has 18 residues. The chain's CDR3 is CASSPGLAGFAGTDTQYF. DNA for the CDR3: TGTGCCAGCAGCCCGGGACTAGCGGGGTTCGCGGGCACAGATACGCAGTATTTT.

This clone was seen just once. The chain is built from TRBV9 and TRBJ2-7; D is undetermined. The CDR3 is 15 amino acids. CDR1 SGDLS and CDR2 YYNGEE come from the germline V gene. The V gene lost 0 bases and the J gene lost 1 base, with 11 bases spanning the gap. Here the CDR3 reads CASSVAPVVSYEQYF. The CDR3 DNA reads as TGTGCCAGCAGCGTAGCTCCGGTAGTTTCCTACGAGCAGTACTTC.

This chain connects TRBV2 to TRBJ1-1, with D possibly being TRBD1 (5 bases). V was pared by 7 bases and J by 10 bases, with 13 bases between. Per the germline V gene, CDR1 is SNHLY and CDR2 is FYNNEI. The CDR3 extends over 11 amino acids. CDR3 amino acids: CASTAEGVAFF. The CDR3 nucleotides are TGTGCCAGCACGGCAGAAGGGGTAGCTTTCTTT.

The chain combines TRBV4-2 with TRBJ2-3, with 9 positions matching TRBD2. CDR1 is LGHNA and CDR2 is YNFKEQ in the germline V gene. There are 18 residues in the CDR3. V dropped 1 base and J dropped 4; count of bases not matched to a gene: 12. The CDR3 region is CASSQVGSIGGRADTQYF. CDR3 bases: TGTGCCAGCAGCCAAGTAGGAAGCATTGGCGGGAGGGCAGATACGCAGTATTTT.

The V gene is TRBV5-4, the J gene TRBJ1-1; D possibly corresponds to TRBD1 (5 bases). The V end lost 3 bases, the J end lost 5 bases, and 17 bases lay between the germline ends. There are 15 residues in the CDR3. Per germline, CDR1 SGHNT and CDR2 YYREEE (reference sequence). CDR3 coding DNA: TGTGCCAGCAGCTCAGGGACTAAAGGAAGGACTGAAGCTTTCTTT. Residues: CASSSGTKGRTEAFF.

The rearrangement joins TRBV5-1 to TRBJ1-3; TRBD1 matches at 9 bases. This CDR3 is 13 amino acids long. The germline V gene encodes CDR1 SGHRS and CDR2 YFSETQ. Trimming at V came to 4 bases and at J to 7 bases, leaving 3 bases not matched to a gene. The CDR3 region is CASSLGQGNTIYF. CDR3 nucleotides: TGCGCCAGCAGCCTCGGACAGGGGAACACCATATATTTT.

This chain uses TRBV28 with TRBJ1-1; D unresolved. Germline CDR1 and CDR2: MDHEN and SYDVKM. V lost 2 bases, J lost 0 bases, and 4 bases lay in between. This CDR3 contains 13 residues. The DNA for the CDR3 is TGTGCCAGCAGTTTAAGGCTGAACACTGAAGCTTTCTTT. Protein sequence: CASSLRLNTEAFF.

In DNA, the CDR3 is TGCAGCGTTGAAGATTCGGGGGGATTAGACAATGAGCAGTTCTTC. As protein: CSVEDSGGLDNEQFF. The rearrangement links TRBV29-1 to TRBJ2-1; 7 bases fit TRBD2. Losses at the gene ends were 0 bases for V and 5 bases for J; bases not matched to a gene: 7. The CDR3 sequence is 15 residues long. Germline-derived CDR1 and CDR2 are SQVTM and ANQGSEA.